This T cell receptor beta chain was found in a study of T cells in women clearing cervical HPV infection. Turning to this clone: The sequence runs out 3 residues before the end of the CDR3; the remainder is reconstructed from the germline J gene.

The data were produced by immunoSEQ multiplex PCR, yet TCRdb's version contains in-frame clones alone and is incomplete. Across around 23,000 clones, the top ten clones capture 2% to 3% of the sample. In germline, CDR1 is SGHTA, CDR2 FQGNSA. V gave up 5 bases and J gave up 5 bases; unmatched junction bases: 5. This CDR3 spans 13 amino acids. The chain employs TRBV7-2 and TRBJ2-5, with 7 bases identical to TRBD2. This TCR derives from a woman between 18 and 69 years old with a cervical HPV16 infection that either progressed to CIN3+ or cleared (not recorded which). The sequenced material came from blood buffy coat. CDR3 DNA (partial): TGTGCCAGCAGCGCCGGACTAGTGGAGACC. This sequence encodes CASSAGLVET. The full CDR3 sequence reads CASSAGLVETQYF.